This TCR beta chain comes out of a study of T-cell memory formation after mild COVID-19 (dated by TCRdb to the early 2020s). Turning to the overall study: TCR sequence clusters from the two donors were largely donor specific. T-cell clones expanding and contracting after mild COVID-19 in two donors were tracked by longitudinal TCRalpha and TCRbeta repertoire sequencing. Two young, previously healthy adult volunteers, one female and one male, were included in the cohort. What the work shows at the level of the full study, not this receptor alone: Contracting CD4+ clones were located mainly in the CM and EM memory subsets, whereas CD8+ clones were found to be enriched in EMRA. The study included only a couple of mild cases, and larger cohorts that include severe cases with pre-infection samples were judged to be necessary. The detection of some responding clones in pre-infection memory suggests that pre-existing cross-reactive memory T cells joined the SARS-CoV-2 response. Clones contracting from day 15 to 85 had balanced CD4/CD8 phenotypes, while a second wave expanding from day 15 to 37 was biased towards CD4+. SARS-CoV-2 specificity of the second-wave clones peaking on day 37 was not confirmed.

A few counts support this clonotype. It has no known antigen specificity. Base-call qualities are not available, and no considerably larger clone is one nucleotide away. Sequencing instrument: Illumina NovaSeq 6000. TCRalpha and TCRbeta cDNA libraries were built by 5'RACE with constant-segment primers, adding sample barcodes and unique molecular identifiers. Trizol reagent was used to extract RNA from every sample. Amplification of the libraries took two PCR steps, and the second step added a second sample barcode plus Illumina TruSeq adapters. Sequencing of libraries was performed on an Illumina NovaSeq with 2 x 150 bp paired-end reads. Under the source paper's analysis protocol: The reads were demultiplexed and collapsed into UMI-guided consensus sequences using migec v1.2.7. With mixcr v2.1.11, UMI consensuses were aligned to TRA and TRB V and J templates and assembled into clonotypes. Clonotypes were classified as expanded or contracted when called significant by both edgeR and NoisET, with noise models trained on biological replicates. For edgeR calls, a false discovery rate-adjusted p below 0.01 and a log2 fold-change threshold of 1 were applied. As an exploratory analysis of dynamics, max-normalized trajectories of the 1000 most abundant clonotypes were examined by PCA with hierarchical clustering. The CD4 or CD8 phenotype of responding clones was assigned using the separately sequenced CD4+ and CD8+ repertoires. The public sequencing data were trimmed at Q25 with fastp and processed into clonotypes with MiXCR by TCRdb, which kept only in-frame beta chains. Under each unique CDR3 protein, matching rows form one entry showing the most common genes and DNA. The V and J calls reflect TCRdb's pipeline rather than the authors' work. The sample has 130,000 to 150,000 distinct CDR3 sequences on record, about 5.7% of them singletons. Of the sample, about 2.1% falls within the top ten clones.

PBMCs were isolated by Ficoll-Paque density gradient centrifugation. Sequenced material: PBMCs or a T cell subset sorted from them (not recorded which). The TCR sequence derives from an adult woman who had mild COVID-19 (a few samples of this study predate the infection). The sample titles of this study are shuffled in the database, so cell type and time point are left out; the donor was told from shared clones.

This receptor has the CDR3 CSALAVNNEQFF. The DNA sequence is given as TGCAGCGCTTTAGCAGTGAACAATGAGCAGTTCTTC. Here the chain combines TRBV29-1 and TRBJ2-1; a confident D gene designation cannot be given. CDR1 and CDR2 are read off the germline V gene as SQVTM and ANQGSEA. V drops 7 bases and J drops 5 bases, leaving 12 bases in between. The CDR3 spans 12 residues, from the cysteine through the phenylalanine. Just the 36-base CDR3 DNA is kept, in frame starting at base 1.